Shown below are 17 T cell receptor beta chains from a single sample sequenced in a study of cytomegalovirus exposure and HLA in healthy donors. The PCR made use of 60 Vbeta and 13 Jbeta primers. Libraries were prepared by immunoSEQ multiplex PCR; TCRdb keeps only in-frame clonotypes and omits some of them. The table records 200,000 to 250,000 clones, 77% of them present only once. Material for sequencing was PBMCs. These receptors originate from a woman aged 60-70 years in good health and CMV-seropositive.

The V and J genes are TRBV7-6 and TRBJ2-3, with 8 bases aligning to TRBD1. J lost 4 bases, V lost 5 bases, and 8 bases had no gene match. The CDR3 is made up of 15 amino acids. From germline, CDR1 is SGHVS and CDR2 FNYEAQ. The CDR3 reads CASSPTGQAPDTQYF. The CDR3 DNA reads as TGTGCCAGCAGCCCGACGGGACAGGCACCAGATACGCAGTATTTT. Variable domain in full (rest from reference TRBV7-6 and TRBJ2-3): GAGVSQSPRYKVTKRGQDVALRCDPISGHVSLYWYRQALGQGPEFLTYFNYEAQQDKSGLPNDRFSAERPEGSISTLTIQRTEQRDSAMYRCASSPTGQAPDTQYFGPGTRLTVL.

The chain carries TRBV7-9 and TRBJ2-3, with 9 positions matching TRBD1. The CDR3 loop spans 16 amino acids. After removal of 5 bases from V and 3 bases from J, the junction contained 9 bases not matched to a gene. CDR1 and CDR2 from the germline V gene are SEHNR and FQNEAQ (reference sequence). The CDR3 spells CASSADRGQGTDTQYF. In DNA form, the CDR3 reads TGTGCCAGCAGCGCAGATCGGGGACAGGGAACAGATACGCAGTATTTT.

V usage is TRBV7-6 and J usage is TRBJ2-1, with 8 bases that match TRBD1. J was trimmed by 4 bases and V by 5 bases; bases with no gene match: 10. This CDR3 is 16 amino acids long. The germline V gene encodes CDR1 SGHVS and CDR2 FNYEAQ. The CDR3 here is CASSPSGGQVYNEQFF. The CDR3 DNA sequence: TGTGCCAGCAGCCCGTCTGGGGGACAGGTATACAATGAGCAGTTCTTC.

This chain joins TRBV6-5 and TRBJ1-2; D not certain. Trimming stripped 6 bases from V and 2 bases from J, with 10 bases between. Per the germline V gene, CDR1 is MNHEY and CDR2 is SVGAGI. The CDR3 length is 13 residues. CDR3 region: CASSPGVNYGYTF. The DNA of the CDR3 is TGTGCCAGCAGCCCCGGGGTCAACTATGGCTACACCTTC.

V usage is TRBV10-1 and J usage is TRBJ1-1; 9 bases line up with TRBD1. After removal of 2 bases from V and 11 bases from J, the junction contained 6 bases not matched to a gene. The CDR3 is 13 amino acids. Germline V lookup: CDR1 WNHNN, CDR2 SYGVQD (reference sequence). The DNA of the CDR3 is TGCGCCAGCAGTGAGAACAGGGGGCAATGGGCTTTCTTT. This gives the protein CASSENRGQWAFF.

The chain uses TRBV4-3 and TRBJ1-2; possibly TRBD1 for D (5 bases). The length of the CDR3 is 15 residues. Trimming took off 0 bases at V and 4 bases at J, with 12 bases between the two ends. The V gene's germline CDR1 is LGHNA and CDR2 YSLEER. The DNA of the CDR3 is TGCGCCAGCAGCCAAGATCTAACAGGTAGCTATGGCTACACCTTC. It translates to CASSQDLTGSYGYTF.

The rearrangement uses TRBV5-1 and TRBJ2-3; TRBD1 is a possible D gene (6 bases). Germline loops: CDR1 SGHRS, CDR2 YFSETQ. Trimming cost V 1 base and J 1 base, with 10 bases left between them. The CDR3 is made up of 15 amino acids. CDR3 in DNA: TGCGCCAGCAGCTTGCGGTCAGGGGGCACAGATACGCAGTATTTT. Its translation is CASSLRSGGTDTQYF.

This clone appeared a single time. The chain couples TRBV18 to TRBJ2-7; 7 bases map to TRBD1. The CDR3 runs 13 residues. J gave up 6 bases and V 5 bases, and 7 bases lay outside the gene matches. Germline V CDR1 and CDR2: KGHSH, LQKENI. The CDR3 is CASSKGTVSEQYF. CDR3 nucleotides: TGTGCCAGCTCAAAAGGGACAGTTAGCGAGCAGTACTTC.

This clone was recorded only once. The rearrangement joins TRBV5-1 to TRBJ1-2; 10 bases fit TRBD1. With 2 bases clipped from V and 4 bases from J, the junction kept 5 bases outside the gene matches. The CDR3 is made up of 15 amino acids. Germline loops: CDR1 SGHRS, CDR2 YFSETQ. The CDR3 DNA reads as TGCGCCAGCAGCTTTGGGGGACAGGGGACCTATGGCTACACCTTC. The encoded protein is CASSFGGQGTYGYTF. The whole variable domain, filled in from reference TRBV5-1 and TRBJ1-2, reads KAGVTQTPRYLIKTRGQQVTLSCSPISGHRSVSWYQQTPGQGLQFLFEYFSETQRNKGNFPGRFSGRQFSNSRSEMNVSTLELGDSALYLCASSFGGQGTYGYTFGSGTRLTVV.

This chain links TRBV9 with TRBJ2-3; TRBD2 matches at 8 bases. The CDR3 sequence is 12 residues long. J lost 12 bases, V lost 1 base, and 4 bases had no gene match. The V gene's germline CDR1 is SGDLS and CDR2 YYNGEE. CDR3 in amino acids: CASSVTTSAQYF. CDR3 coding DNA: TGTGCCAGCAGCGTAACGACTAGCGCCCAGTATTTT. Full variable domain (rest looked up from reference TRBV9 and TRBJ2-3): DSGVTQTPKHLITATGQRVTLRCSPRSGDLSVYWYQQSLDQGLQFLIQYYNGEERAKGNILERFSAQQFPDLHSELNLSSLELGDSALYFCASSVTTSAQYFGPGTRLTVL.

This clone was found once. V usage is TRBV9 and J usage is TRBJ1-1; possibly TRBD1 for D (5 bases). The germline V gene has CDR1 SGDLS and CDR2 YYNGEE. The length of the CDR3 is 13 residues. V lost 9 bases and J lost 3, with 15 bases in between. CDR3 region: CATGGTGYTEAFF. In nucleotides, the CDR3 is TGTGCCACTGGCGGGACGGGATACACTGAAGCTTTCTTT.

The V call is TRBV4-2, the J call TRBJ2-7; D is possibly TRBD1 (6 bases). V lost 0 bases to trimming and J lost 4 bases, with 10 bases between them. This CDR3 contains 14 residues. Germline loops: CDR1 LGHNA, CDR2 YNFKEQ. The CDR3 DNA is TGTGCCAGCAGCCAAGATAGGGACATGTACGAGCAGTACTTC. Its translation is CASSQDRDMYEQYF.

In the case of this clone: The germline gene is not matched at one end of the junction; a read error may be the cause. The chain joins TRBV28 to TRBJ1-1; possible D gene TRBD1, 5 bases. The CDR3 extends over 13 amino acids. Germline V gene lookup returns CDR1 MDHEN and CDR2 SYDVKM. As DNA, the CDR3 is TGTGTCAGCAGTTTCGGGCGGGACGCTGAAGCTTTCTTT. Protein product: CVSSFGRDAEAFF.

The chain has TRBV30 and TRBJ1-5; 9 nucleotides agree with TRBD1. The CDR3 runs to 14 residues. J was trimmed by 1 base and V by 4 bases; bases with no gene match: 2. Germline V gives CDR1 GTSNPN, CDR2 SVGIG (reference sequence). The CDR3 loop reads CAWTGQGSNQPQHF. The CDR3 DNA is TGTGCCTGGACGGGACAGGGAAGCAATCAGCCCCAGCATTTT.

This clone was detected a few times. The V gene is TRBV30, the J gene TRBJ2-5; 12 bases fit TRBD2. The J call may not be correct, given that the DNA end is closer to TRBJ2-7. Germline CDR1 and CDR2: GTSNPN and SVGIG (reference sequence). The CDR3 length is 15 residues. The CDR3 bases are TGTGCCTGTCGTCTAGCGGGAGGGGGGTCCTACGAGCAGTACTTC. Its protein is CACRLAGGGSYEQYF.

The rearrangement links TRBV5-4 to TRBJ1-2, with 10 bases aligning to TRBD1. The junction had 10 bases not matched to a gene; V was cut back by 0 bases and J by 5 bases. Germline values: CDR1 SGHNT, CDR2 YYREEE (reference sequence). CDR3 length: 17 amino acids. The CDR3 spells CASSLEAGQGKGYGYTF. In DNA, the CDR3 is TGTGCCAGCAGCTTGGAGGCGGGACAGGGGAAGGGATATGGCTACACCTTC.

The V and J genes are TRBV5-1 and TRBJ2-7, with D possibly matching TRBD2 (6 bases). V dropped 0 bases and J dropped 3 bases, with 13 bases sitting between them. The CDR3 spans 15 residues. The germline gives CDR1 SGHRS, CDR2 YFSETQ. The CDR3 bases are TGCGCCAGCAGCTTGGCCGGGGACTCTTTCTACGAGCAGTACTTC. As protein: CASSLAGDSFYEQYF.